The T cell receptor beta chain under discussion was sequenced for a study of T cell repertoires in cytomegalovirus infection. Concerning this clonotype: Its antigen is unidentified.

TCRdb called the reads again in MiXCR, with one record for every CDR3 protein. The profile shows 150,000 or so distinct CDR3 sequences, over 25% of them singletons. Between the trimmed V and J ends, which lost 0 bases and 2 bases, there was a span of 9 bases. In germline, CDR1 is MNHEY, CDR2 SMNVEV (reference sequence). The CDR3 consists of 15 residues. Source: CD8+ T cells from cultured PBMCs, taken from culture after CMV antigen stimulation. The receptor was derived from a human donor in good health (CMV status not recorded). Some clones in this sample may be carry-over from other donors' samples. V and J are TRBV27 and TRBJ2-3; no clear D gene. CDR3 residues: CASSLSVPNTDTQYF. CDR3 nucleotide sequence: TGTGCCAGCAGTTTATCTGTCCCTAACACAGATACGCAGTATTTT.